This T cell receptor (beta chain) was profiled in a study of blood T cell repertoires in COVID-19. Overall study context: T cells, B-cell-depleted T cells, or PBMCs provided the cDNA or gDNA that served as material.

This CDR3 contains 13 residues. Germline values: CDR1 KGHDR, CDR2 SFDVKD. V was cut by 3 bases and J by 8 bases, with 10 bases left in between. In the authors' workflow: By means of reference gene primer amplification, nucleated cell counts were estimated. Libraries were prepared by immunoSEQ multiplex PCR; TCRdb keeps only in-frame clonotypes and omits some of them. D and trimming were read from the DNA, whereas the V and J calls and clone size are those reported in that table. Of a few hundred thousand clones in the sample, 86% are singletons; the top ten hold about 3.6%. Sequencing was performed on peripheral blood. The receptor was derived from a young man with active or convalescent COVID-19. The V gene is TRBV24-1, the J gene TRBJ2-1, with a tentative D call TRBD1 (6 bases). The CDR3 nucleotides read TGTGCCACCAGTGATCCGCAGGGGTATGAGCAGTTCTTC. It encodes CATSDPQGYEQFF.